The TCR beta chain described here comes from a study of sequential checkpoint blockade in melanoma. Study details: Randomization was 1:1 between first-line nivolumab→ipilimumab and ipilimumab→nivolumab. Each arm's sequence ended with maintenance nivolumab.

Germline CDR1 and CDR2: MNHEY and SVGAGI. This CDR3 spans 14 amino acids. The method was immunoSEQ multiplex PCR; TCRdb's version includes in-frame clones alone and lacks a portion of them. Seen here are 25,000 to 30,000 clones, approximately 77% observed once, and the top ten hold 10% to 15%. Stated treatment: randomized to nivolumab then ipilimumab (arm A) or the reverse (arm B). DNA-damaging chemotherapy had not been given to any patient beforehand. PBMC sorting kept live CD3+CD8+ cells without CD19 or CD56. The source material was CD8+ T cells sorted from blood (inferred from file names), sampled from a patient given nivolumab and ipilimumab in sequence. The clonotype was recovered from a human donor with melanoma. The chain uses TRBV6-5 and TRBJ2-5; 8 nucleotides align to TRBD1. The J call may be wrong; the DNA end is better matched by TRBJ2-7. CDR3 DNA sequence: TGTGCCAGCAGTCCGACAGGGGTGCGATACGAGCAGTACTTC. Protein sequence: CASSPTGVRYEQYF.